Listed below are T cell receptor beta chains from one sample, sequenced in a study of regulatory and conventional T cells in RAG deficiency. Only in-frame clones appear in the TCRdb table, and some are missing; sequencing was by immunoSEQ multiplex PCR. The sample lists around 33,000 clones, about 87% occurring once. These records were also assigned to another study, of regulatory T cells.

The sample consisted of CD8+ T cells sorted from blood. The receptors were gathered from a human donor in good health. Each CDR3 is given with its conserved first and last residue. A D gene is named only where the DNA matches it firmly. Clone size, where shown, is once, few, many, or a class for clones that have expanded.

V gene	J gene	D gene	clone size	CDR3 length	CDR3 DNA	CDR3 protein
TRBV7-2	TRBJ1-2	.	.	15	TGTGCCAGCAGCTTATCGGGGAGCAGTAACTATGGCTACACCTTC	CASSLSGSSNYGYTF
TRBV4-2	TRBJ2-7	.	.	15	TGTGCCAGCAGCTCGGGATATCAAACAAGCTACGAGCAGTACTTC	CASSSGYQTSYEQYF
TRBV7-9	TRBJ1-2	.	.	15	TGTGCCAGCAGCTTAGACTCCCAGGGATCTGGCGGCTACACCTTC	CASSLDSQGSGGYTF
TRBV15	TRBJ2-1	.	.	15	TGTGCCACCAGCAGAGCGGGGAGTTCCTACAATGAGCAGTTCTTC	CATSRAGSSYNEQFF
TRBV18	TRBJ1-1	.	.	13	TGTGCCAGCTCACCTCGGGGTGACACTGAAGCTTTCTTT	CASSPRGDTEAFF
TRBV19	TRBJ2-7	TRBD1	.	15	TGTGCCAGTAGTATCCTACAGGGGGGTTTGGACGAGCAGTACTTC	CASSILQGGLDEQYF
TRBV19	TRBJ1-1	.	.	12	TGTGCCTCGCTCGGGGCTAACACTGAAGCTTTCTTT	CASLGANTEAFF
TRBV7-9	TRBJ2-2	TRBD2	.	15	TGTGCCAGCAAAGGACTAGCGGAATACACCGGGGAGCTGTTTTTT	CASKGLAEYTGELFF
TRBV27	TRBJ1-4	.	.	15	TGTGCCAGCAGTCCCTCGGGGGGCTCCCTTGGGGGACTGTTTTTT	CASSPSGGSLGGLFF
TRBV27	TRBJ2-1	.	.	12	TGTGCCAGCAGTCCAGGACTAAATGAGCAGTTCTTC	CASSPGLNEQFF
TRBV12-5	TRBJ2-2	.	once	16	TGTGCTAGTGGTTTCCTGGACCGAGGGACCACCGGGGAGCTGTTTTTT	CASGFLDRGTTGELFF
TRBV19	TRBJ2-5	TRBD2	.	15	TGTGCCAGCCACTCTAGCGGGGACCTCCAAGAGACCCAGTACTTC	CASHSSGDLQETQYF
TRBV4-1	TRBJ2-7	TRBD1	.	15	TGCGCCAGCAGCCAGACCGGGACAGAAGACTACGAGCAGTACTTC	CASSQTGTEDYEQYF
TRBV27	TRBJ1-3	TRBD1	.	15	TGTGCCAGCAGTTCCTCTCCGGGACAGTGGGACACCATATATTTT	CASSSSPGQWDTIYF
TRBV19	TRBJ1-1	.	.	14	TGTGCCACAGGTCACGGGGGGCCTAACACTGAAGCTTTCTTT	CATGHGGPNTEAFF
TRBV9	TRBJ2-7	.	.	15	TGTGCCAGCAGCGGACAGGGAGGGAACTCCTACGAGCAGTACTTC	CASSGQGGNSYEQYF
TRBV11-2	TRBJ2-7	.	.	13	TGTGCCAGCCAGAAAACAGGAAACTACGAGCAGTACTTC	CASQKTGNYEQYF
TRBV2	TRBJ1-1	.	.	15	TGTGCCAGCAGTGAAGCCCAGGGAAGTAGCACTGAAGCTTTCTTT	CASSEAQGSSTEAFF
TRBV18	TRBJ1-1	TRBD1	.	16	TGTGCCAGCTCACCTACAGGGGGCAGGGGTAACACTGAAGCTTTCTTT	CASSPTGGRGNTEAFF
TRBV20-1	TRBJ2-7	.	.	11	TGCAGTGTGGACAACTCCTACGAGCAGTACTTC	CSVDNSYEQYF
TRBV28	TRBJ2-5	.	.	14	TGTGCCAGCGGTCGGGACACACACGAAGAGACCCAGTACTTC	CASGRDTHEETQYF
TRBV30	TRBJ2-7	.	once	11	TGTGCCTGGAGTCCCCCGGGGGAGCAGTACTTC	CAWSPPGEQYF
TRBV6-6	TRBJ1-5	.	.	13	TGTGCCAGCAGCCTAAATAGCAATCAGCCCCAGCATTTT	CASSLNSNQPQHF
TRBV29-1	TRBJ2-7	.	.	14	TGCAGCGTCTTTCTCTCGCCGGGACGGCGGGAGCAGTACTTC	CSVFLSPGRREQYF
TRBV14	TRBJ2-2	.	.	14	TGTGCCAGCAGCCAAACCGGGGACACCGGGGAGCTGTTTTTT	CASSQTGDTGELFF
TRBV9	TRBJ1-5	.	.	15	TGTGCCAGCAGCCCGAGGGGGGGGAACGATCAGCCCCAGCATTTT	CASSPRGGNDQPQHF